The clone carrying this TCR beta chain occurred many times. This CDR3 has 15 amino acids. V lost 2 bases to trimming and J lost 2 bases, with 9 bases between them. Germline CDR1 SGHTA, CDR2 FQGNSA. Healthy Caucasian individuals from Russia aged about 6 to 90 served as donors. This sample is drawn from a study of blood T cells in healthy people across ages. Using a J-beta primer mix together with a sample-barcoded 5' primer, a second PCR was run for roughly 7 to 11 cycles. TCRdb itself ran the 5' RACE reads through MiXCR, one entry per CDR3 protein. The sample includes around 990,000 distinct CDR3 sequences, around two fifths of them seen just once.

Sequenced: blood. V is TRBV7-2 and J is TRBJ1-4; a weak D match, TRBD1 (5 bases). The TCR comes from a man between 18 and 29 years old in good health. The CDR3 region is CASSLTGPTNEKLFF. In DNA form, the CDR3 reads TGTGCCAGCAGCTTAACAGGCCCGACTAATGAAAAACTGTTTTTT.